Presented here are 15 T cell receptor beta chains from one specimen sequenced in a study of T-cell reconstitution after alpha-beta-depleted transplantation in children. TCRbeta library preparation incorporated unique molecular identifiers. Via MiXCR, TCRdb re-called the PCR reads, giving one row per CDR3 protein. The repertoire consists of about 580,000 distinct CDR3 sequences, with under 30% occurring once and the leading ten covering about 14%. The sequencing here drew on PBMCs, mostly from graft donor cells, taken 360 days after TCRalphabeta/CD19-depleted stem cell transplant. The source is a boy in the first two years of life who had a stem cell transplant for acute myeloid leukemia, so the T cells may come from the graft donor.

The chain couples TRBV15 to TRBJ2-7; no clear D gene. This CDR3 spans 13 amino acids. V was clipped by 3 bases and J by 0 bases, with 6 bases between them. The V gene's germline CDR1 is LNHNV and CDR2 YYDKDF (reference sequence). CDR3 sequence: CATSSTASYEQYF. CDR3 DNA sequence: TGTGCCACCAGCAGTACGGCCTCCTACGAGCAGTACTTC.

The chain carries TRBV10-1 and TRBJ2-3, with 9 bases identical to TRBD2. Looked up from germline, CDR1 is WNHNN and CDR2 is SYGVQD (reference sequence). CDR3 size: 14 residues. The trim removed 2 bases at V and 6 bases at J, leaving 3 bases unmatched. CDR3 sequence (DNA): TGCGCCAGCAGTGAGGGACTAGCGCTGGATACGCAGTATTTT. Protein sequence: CASSEGLALDTQYF.

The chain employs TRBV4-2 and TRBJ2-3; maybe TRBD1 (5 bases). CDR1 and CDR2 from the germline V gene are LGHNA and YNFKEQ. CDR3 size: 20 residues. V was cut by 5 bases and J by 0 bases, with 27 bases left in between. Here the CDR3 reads CASSGQGSVQELTSTDTQYF. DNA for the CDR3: TGTGCCAGCAGCGGGCAAGGTTCAGTACAGGAATTAACTAGCACAGATACGCAGTATTTT.

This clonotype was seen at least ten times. For the CDR3, the DNA is TGTGCCAGCAGCTCAGGCTTTGCGGGCCTCTACGAGCAGTACGTC. Its protein product is CASSSGFAGLYEQYV. The rearrangement joins TRBV7-9 to TRBJ2-7; perhaps TRBD2 as D (5 bases). From germline, CDR1 is SEHNR and CDR2 FQNEAQ (reference sequence). The CDR3 consists of 15 residues. Trimming left V 4 bases short and J 3 bases short, with 16 bases between.

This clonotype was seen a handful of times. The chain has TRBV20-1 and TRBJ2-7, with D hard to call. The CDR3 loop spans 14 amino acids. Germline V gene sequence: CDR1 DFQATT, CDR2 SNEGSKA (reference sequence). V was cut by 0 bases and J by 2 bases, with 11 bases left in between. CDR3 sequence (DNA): TGCAGTGCTAGAGACCGGGCCGTAGCCTACGAGCAGTACGTC. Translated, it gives CSARDRAVAYEQYV.

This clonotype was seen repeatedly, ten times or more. CDR3 region: CASSALDPEAFF. The CDR3 nucleotides are TGTGCCAGCAGCGCACTAGACCCTGAAGCTTTCTTT. The V call is TRBV5-5, the J call TRBJ1-1, with no clear D. Germline CDR1 SGHKS, CDR2 YYEKEE (reference sequence). This CDR3 contains 12 residues. V lost 4 bases and J lost 6, with 10 bases in between.

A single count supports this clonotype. The CDR3 here is CATSDHTGELFF. CDR3 nucleotide sequence: TGTGCCACCAGTGACCACACCGGGGAGCTGTTTTTT. The chain recombines TRBV24-1 with TRBJ2-2; no clear D gene. This CDR3 spans 12 amino acids. V gave up 4 bases and J gave up 3 bases, with 2 bases separating them. CDR1 and CDR2 from the germline V gene are KGHDR and SFDVKD.

CDR3 coding DNA: TGCAGTGCCATGGGCGGGGATGGCATTCAGTACTTC. Amino acid sequence: CSAMGGDGIQYF. V usage is TRBV20-1 and J usage is TRBJ2-4; D might be TRBD2 (6 bases). Between the trimmed V and J ends, which lost 6 bases and 9 bases, there was a span of 15 bases. CDR3 length: 12 residues. Germline-derived CDR1 and CDR2 are DFQATT and SNEGSKA (reference sequence).

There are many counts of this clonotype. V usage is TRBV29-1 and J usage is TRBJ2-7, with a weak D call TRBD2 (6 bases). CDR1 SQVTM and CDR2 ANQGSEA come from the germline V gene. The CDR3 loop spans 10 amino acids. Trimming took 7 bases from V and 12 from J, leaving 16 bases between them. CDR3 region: CSAPGGRGYV. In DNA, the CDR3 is TGCAGCGCCCCCGGAGGGCGGGGGTACGTC.

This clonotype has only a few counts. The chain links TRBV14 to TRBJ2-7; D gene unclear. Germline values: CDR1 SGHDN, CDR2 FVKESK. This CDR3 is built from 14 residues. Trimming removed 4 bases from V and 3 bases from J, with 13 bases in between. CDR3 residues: CASSRLGQDYEQYF. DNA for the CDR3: TGTGCCAGCAGCCGTTTGGGCCAGGACTACGAGCAGTACTTC.

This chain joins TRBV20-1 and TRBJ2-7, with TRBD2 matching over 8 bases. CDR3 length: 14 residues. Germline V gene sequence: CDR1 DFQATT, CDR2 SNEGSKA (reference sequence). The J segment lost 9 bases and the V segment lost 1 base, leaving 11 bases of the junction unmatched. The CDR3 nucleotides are TGCAGTGCTAGAGCATCTAGCGGGCCGGCCGGGCAGTACTTC. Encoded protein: CSARASSGPAGQYF.

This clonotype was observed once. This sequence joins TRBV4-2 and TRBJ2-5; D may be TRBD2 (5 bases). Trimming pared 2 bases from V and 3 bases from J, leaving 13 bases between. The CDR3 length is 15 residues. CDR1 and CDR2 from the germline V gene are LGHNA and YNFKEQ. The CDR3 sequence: CASSQSRAGEETQYF. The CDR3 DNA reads TGTGCCAGCAGCCAAAGTCGGGCCGGGGAAGAGACCCAGTACTTC.

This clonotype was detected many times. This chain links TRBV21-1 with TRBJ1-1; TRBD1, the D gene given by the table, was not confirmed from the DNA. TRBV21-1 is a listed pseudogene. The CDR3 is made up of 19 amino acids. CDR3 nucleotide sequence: TGTGCCATCCCGTACCCTGGACAGGGCTCCTTGCATTGGAACACTGAAGCTTTCTTT. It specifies CAIPYPGQGSLHWNTEAFF.

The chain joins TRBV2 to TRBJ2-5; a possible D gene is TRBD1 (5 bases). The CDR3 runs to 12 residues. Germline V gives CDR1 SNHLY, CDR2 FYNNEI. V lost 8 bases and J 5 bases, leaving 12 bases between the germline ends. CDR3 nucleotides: TGTGCCAGCCAAGGGCCAGGGGAGACCCAGTACTTC. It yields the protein CASQGPGETQYF.

CDR3 loop: CASRSTGGYTGELFF. CDR3 bases: TGCGCCAGCAGATCGACAGGGGGATACACCGGGGAGCTGTTTTTT. The gene calls are TRBV4-3 and TRBJ2-2; 9 positions agree with TRBD1. Germline V gene lookup returns CDR1 LGHNA and CDR2 YSLEER. The CDR3 length is 15 residues. Germline trimming cut 6 bases from V and 3 bases from J; bases unmatched to any gene: 5.